This T cell receptor beta chain was retrieved from a study of T cell changes during pregnancy in multiple sclerosis. Trimming removed 5 bases from V and 7 bases from J; junction bases left unmatched: 10. Germline CDR1 is SGHTA and CDR2 is FQGTGA. The CDR3 totals 15 residues. Here immunoSEQ multiplex PCR was the method, and the copy in TCRdb shows in-frame clones only, minus some. The data contain over 50,000 clones, over 75% of them singletons. The sequence was collected from a female donor with multiple sclerosis, enrolled in a pregnancy study. The rearrangement joins TRBV7-3 to TRBJ2-1; TRBD2 agrees at 8 bases. The sample in question was peripheral blood, obtained in the first trimester of pregnancy. CDR3 nucleotide sequence: TGTGCCAGCAGCCTAAGAGCGGGAGTTAGAAATGAGCAGTTCTTC. The encoded protein is CASSLRAGVRNEQFF.